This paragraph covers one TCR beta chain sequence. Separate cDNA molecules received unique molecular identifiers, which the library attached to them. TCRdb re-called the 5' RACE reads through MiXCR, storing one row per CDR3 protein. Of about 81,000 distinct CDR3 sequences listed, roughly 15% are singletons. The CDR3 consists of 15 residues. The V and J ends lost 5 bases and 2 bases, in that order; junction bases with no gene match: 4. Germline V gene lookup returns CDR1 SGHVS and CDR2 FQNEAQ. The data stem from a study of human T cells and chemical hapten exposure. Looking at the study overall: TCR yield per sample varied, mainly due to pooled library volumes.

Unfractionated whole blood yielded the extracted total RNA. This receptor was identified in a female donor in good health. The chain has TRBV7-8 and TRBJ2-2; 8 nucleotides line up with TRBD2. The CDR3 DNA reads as TGTGCCAGCAGCCGACGGACTAGCAACACCGGGGAGCTGTTTTTT. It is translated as CASSRRTSNTGELFF.